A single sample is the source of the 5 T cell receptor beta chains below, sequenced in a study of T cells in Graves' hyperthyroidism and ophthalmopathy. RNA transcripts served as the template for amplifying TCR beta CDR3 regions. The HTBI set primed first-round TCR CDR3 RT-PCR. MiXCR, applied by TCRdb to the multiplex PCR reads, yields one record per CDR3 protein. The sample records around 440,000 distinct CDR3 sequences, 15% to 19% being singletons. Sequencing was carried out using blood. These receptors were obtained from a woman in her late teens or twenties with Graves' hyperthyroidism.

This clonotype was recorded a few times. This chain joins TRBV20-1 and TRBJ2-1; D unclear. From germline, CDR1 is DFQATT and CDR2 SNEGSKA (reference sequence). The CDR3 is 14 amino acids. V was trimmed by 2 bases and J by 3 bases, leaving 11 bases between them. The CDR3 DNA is TGCAGTGCTAGACCACTGTCGGTCTACAATGAGCAGTTCTTC. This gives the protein CSARPLSVYNEQFF.

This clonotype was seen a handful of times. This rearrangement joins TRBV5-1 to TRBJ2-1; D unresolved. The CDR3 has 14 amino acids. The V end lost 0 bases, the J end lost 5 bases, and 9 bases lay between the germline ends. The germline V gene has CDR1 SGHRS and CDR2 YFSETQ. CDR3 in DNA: TGCGCCAGCAGCTTGGTGGGAAAAAACAATGAGCAGTTCTTC. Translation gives CASSLVGKNNEQFF.

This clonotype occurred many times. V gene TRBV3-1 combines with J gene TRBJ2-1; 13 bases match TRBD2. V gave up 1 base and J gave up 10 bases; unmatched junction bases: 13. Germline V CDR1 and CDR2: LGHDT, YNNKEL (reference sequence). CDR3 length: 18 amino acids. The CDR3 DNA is TGTGCCAGCAGCCAAGCCCTTTTACTAGCGGGAGGGCGGCCCGAGCAGTTCTTC. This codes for CASSQALLLAGGRPEQFF.

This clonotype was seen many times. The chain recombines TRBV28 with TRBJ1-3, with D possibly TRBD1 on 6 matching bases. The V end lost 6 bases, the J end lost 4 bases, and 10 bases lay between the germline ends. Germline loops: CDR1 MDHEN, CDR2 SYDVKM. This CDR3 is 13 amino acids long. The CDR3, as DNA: TGTGCCAGCAGCACAGGGCCGGGAAACACCATATATTTT. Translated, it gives CASSTGPGNTIYF.

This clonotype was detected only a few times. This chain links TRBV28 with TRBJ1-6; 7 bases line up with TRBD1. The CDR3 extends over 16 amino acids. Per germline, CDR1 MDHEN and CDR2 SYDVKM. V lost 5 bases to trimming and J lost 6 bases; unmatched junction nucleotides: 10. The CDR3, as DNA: TGTGCCAGCAGTAGCCCAGGGGGAGTAACTAATTCACCCCTCCACTTT. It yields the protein CASSSPGGVTNSPLHF.